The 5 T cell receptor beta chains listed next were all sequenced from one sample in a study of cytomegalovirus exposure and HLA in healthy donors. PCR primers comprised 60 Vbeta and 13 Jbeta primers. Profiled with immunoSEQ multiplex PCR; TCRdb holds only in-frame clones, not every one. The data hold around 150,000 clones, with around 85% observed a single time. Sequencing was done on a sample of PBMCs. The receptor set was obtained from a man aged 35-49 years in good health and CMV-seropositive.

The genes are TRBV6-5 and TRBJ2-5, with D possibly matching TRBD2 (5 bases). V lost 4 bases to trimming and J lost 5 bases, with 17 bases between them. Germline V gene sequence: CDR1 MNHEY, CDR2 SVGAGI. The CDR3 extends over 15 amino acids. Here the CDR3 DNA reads TGTGCCAGCAGTTCTACTGGACTCGGCGTTGAGACCCAGTACTTC. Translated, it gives CASSSTGLGVETQYF.

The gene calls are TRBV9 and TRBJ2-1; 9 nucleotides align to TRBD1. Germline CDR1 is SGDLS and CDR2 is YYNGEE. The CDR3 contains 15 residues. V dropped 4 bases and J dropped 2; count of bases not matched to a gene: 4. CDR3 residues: CASSLGQGPYNEQFF. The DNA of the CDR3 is TGTGCCAGCAGCCTAGGACAGGGGCCCTACAATGAGCAGTTCTTC.

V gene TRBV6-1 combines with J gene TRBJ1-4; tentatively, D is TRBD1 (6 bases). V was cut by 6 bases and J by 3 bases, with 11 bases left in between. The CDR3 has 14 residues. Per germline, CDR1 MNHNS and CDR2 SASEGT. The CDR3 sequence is CASREDSPNEKLFF. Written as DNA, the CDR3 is TGTGCCAGCAGGGAGGACAGTCCTAATGAAAAACTGTTTTTT.

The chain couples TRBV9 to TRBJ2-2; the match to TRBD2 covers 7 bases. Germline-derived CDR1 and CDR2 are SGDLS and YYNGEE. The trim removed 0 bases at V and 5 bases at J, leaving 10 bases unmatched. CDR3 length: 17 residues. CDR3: CASSVGYLAEGTGELFF. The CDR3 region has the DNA TGTGCCAGCAGCGTAGGGTATCTAGCGGAGGGGACCGGGGAGCTGTTTTTT. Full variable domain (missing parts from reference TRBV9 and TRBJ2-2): DSGVTQTPKHLITATGQRVTLRCSPRSGDLSVYWYQQSLDQGLQFLIQYYNGEERAKGNILERFSAQQFPDLHSELNLSSLELGDSALYFCASSVGYLAEGTGELFFGEGSRLTVL.

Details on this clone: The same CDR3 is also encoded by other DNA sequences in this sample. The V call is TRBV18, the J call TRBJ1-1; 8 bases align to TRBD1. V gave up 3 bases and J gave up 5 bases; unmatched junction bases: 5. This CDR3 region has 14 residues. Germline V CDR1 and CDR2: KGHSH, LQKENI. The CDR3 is CASSPGQGGTEAFF. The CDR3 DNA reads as TGTGCCAGCTCACCCGGACAGGGAGGGACTGAAGCTTTCTTT.